This T cell receptor beta chain was documented in a study of early T cells in non-severe SARS-CoV-2 infection. Study-wide points: The study's VDJdb matching favored anti-spike CD8 responses and missed private and CD4 specificities.

This clonotype was found a few times. What it binds is unknown. Trimming took 2 bases from V and 5 from J, leaving 15 bases between them. This CDR3 comprises 15 residues. Molecules of cDNA were individually given unique molecular identifiers that were attached to them. TCRdb used MiXCR to reprocess the 5' RACE reads, holding one entry per CDR3 protein. The repertoire consists of 65,000 to 70,000 distinct CDR3 sequences, with 12% occurring once and the leading ten covering about 1.7%. Input material: whole blood. The source of this sequence is an adult who was a healthcare worker with PCR-confirmed SARS-CoV-2 infection or an uninfected control (not recorded which). The rearrangement uses TRBV12-3 or TRBV12-4 and TRBJ2-5; the D gene is possibly TRBD2 (6 bases). In DNA, the CDR3 is TGTGCCAGCAGTTTAAGGGGAGGCTTAGGCGAGACCCAGTACTTC. It yields the protein CASSLRGGLGETQYF.